A single sample is the source of the 7 T cell receptor beta chains below, sequenced in a study of CD8 T cells in Susac syndrome. Reverse transcription of about 0.5 to 1 ug RNA was carried out with random hexamers. TCRdb re-called the immunoSEQ multiplex PCR reads with MiXCR, one entry per CDR3 protein. Among some 150,000 distinct CDR3 sequences, 95% to 96% were seen once, and the ten largest hold 0.15%. The sequencing input was CD8+ T cells from PBMCs. The receptors were sampled from a human donor with multiple sclerosis.

The chain employs TRBV11-3 and TRBJ1-1; 7 nucleotides align to TRBD1. Germline CDR1 reads SGHNT; CDR2 reads YENEEA. This CDR3 region has 14 residues. V lost 6 bases to trimming and J lost 0 bases; unmatched junction nucleotides: 4. The CDR3 spells CASSQGGMNTEAFF. The CDR3 region has the DNA TGTGCCAGCAGTCAGGGGGGAATGAACACTGAAGCTTTCTTT. The variable domain in full, with the rest retrieved from reference TRBV11-3 and TRBJ1-1, is EAGVVQSPRYKIIEKKQPVAFWCNPISGHNTLYWYLQNLGQGPELLIRYENEEAVDDSQLPKDRFSAERLKGVDSTLKIQPAELGDSAVYLCASSQGGMNTEAFFGQGTRLTVV.

Regarding this clonotype: A read error may account for a junction end that differs from germline. The rearrangement uses TRBV4-1 and TRBJ1-4; 7 positions match TRBD1. The CDR3 loop spans 14 amino acids. CDR1 and CDR2 from the germline V gene are MGHRA and YSYEKL. The CDR3 is CASSQDRDGEKLFF. In DNA, the CDR3 is TGCGCCAGCAGTCAAGACAGGGACGGGGAAAAACTGTTTTTT.

This chain connects TRBV6-6 to TRBJ1-1; weak D call: TRBD1 (5 bases). The V gene lost 7 bases and the J gene lost 7 bases, with 19 bases spanning the gap. CDR3 length: 14 residues. Looked up from germline, CDR1 is MNHNY and CDR2 is SVGAGI (reference sequence). The CDR3 bases are TGTGCCAGCAACCTAAAGGAGGACGGACATGAAGCTTTCTTT. Its protein product is CASNLKEDGHEAFF.

This clonotype has only one observation. The rearrangement joins TRBV7-9 to TRBJ2-5; D possibly uses TRBD1 or TRBD2 (5 bases each). Germline assignment: CDR1 SEHNR and CDR2 FQNEAQ (reference sequence). V shed 7 bases and J shed 5 bases, with 26 bases lying between them. This CDR3 contains 17 residues. The CDR3 region has the DNA TGTGCCAGCATCCAAGGAGGTGGCAGGGCCTCTGGCGAGACCCAGTACTTC. Protein sequence: CASIQGGGRASGETQYF.

V and J are TRBV27 and TRBJ1-5; unclear D gene. The CDR3 totals 15 residues. V gave up 3 bases and J gave up 2 bases, with 11 bases separating them. Per the germline V gene, CDR1 is MNHEY and CDR2 is SMNVEV (reference sequence). The chain's CDR3 is CASSFGGVGNQPQHF. For the CDR3, the DNA is TGTGCCAGCAGTTTTGGAGGTGTCGGCAATCAGCCCCAGCATTTT.

V and J are TRBV2 and TRBJ2-7, with unresolved D. The CDR3 runs 14 residues. Looked up from germline, CDR1 is SNHLY and CDR2 is FYNNEI. Between the trimmed V and J ends, which lost 6 bases and 3 bases, there was a span of 15 bases. CDR3 DNA: TGTGCCAGCAGAGCAGGACGGGTAGACTACGAGCAGTACTTC. It translates to CASRAGRVDYEQYF.

This clonotype has just a few counts. The J gene is TRBJ2-1, the V gene TRBV12-3 or TRBV12-4; no reliable D call. The CDR3 is 13 residues long. Trimming left V 5 bases short and J 1 base short, with 6 bases between. CDR3 sequence: CASSPRSYNEQFF. In DNA, the CDR3 is TGTGCCAGCAGTCCCAGATCCTACAATGAGCAGTTCTTC.